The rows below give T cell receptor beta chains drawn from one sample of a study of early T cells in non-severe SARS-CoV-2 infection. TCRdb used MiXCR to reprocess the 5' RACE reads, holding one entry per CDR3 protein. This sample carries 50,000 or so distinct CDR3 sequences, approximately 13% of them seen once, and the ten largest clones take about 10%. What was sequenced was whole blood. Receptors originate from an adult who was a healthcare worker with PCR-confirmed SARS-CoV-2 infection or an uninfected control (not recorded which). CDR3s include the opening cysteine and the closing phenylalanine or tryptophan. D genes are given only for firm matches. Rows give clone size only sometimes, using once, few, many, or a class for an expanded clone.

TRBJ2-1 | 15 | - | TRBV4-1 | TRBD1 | TGCGCCAGCATGCCCGACAGGGGGTCCTACAATGAGCAGTTCTTC | CASMPDRGSYNEQFF
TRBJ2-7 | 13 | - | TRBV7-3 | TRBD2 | TGTGCCAGCAGCCCCAGCGGGGCCTACGAGCAGTACTTC | CASSPSGAYEQYF
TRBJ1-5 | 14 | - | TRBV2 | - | TGTGCCAGCAGTGAAGACAGAGTCAATCAGCCCCAGCATTTT | CASSEDRVNQPQHF
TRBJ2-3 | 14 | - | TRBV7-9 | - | TGTGCCAGCAGCCTAGATGATGAATCGGATACGCAGTATTTT | CASSLDDESDTQYF
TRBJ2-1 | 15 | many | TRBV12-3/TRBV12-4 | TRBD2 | TGTGCCAGCAGTTTACTAAGCGGGATTAACAATGAGCAGTTCTTC | CASSLLSGINNEQFF
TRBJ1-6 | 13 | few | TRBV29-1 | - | TGCAGCGTTGAAGTTACTCCAAATTCACCCCTCCACTTT | CSVEVTPNSPLHF
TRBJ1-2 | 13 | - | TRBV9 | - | TGTGCCAGCAGCGCTGGGGGCGGCTATGGCTACACCTTC | CASSAGGGYGYTF
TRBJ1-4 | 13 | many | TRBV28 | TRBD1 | TGTGCCAGCACGACAGGGGGTCGTGGAAAACTGTTTTTT | CASTTGGRGKLFF
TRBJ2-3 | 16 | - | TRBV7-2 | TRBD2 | TGTGCCAGCAGCTTAGTCGCGGGAGGGCCGGCAGATACGCAGTATTTT | CASSLVAGGPADTQYF
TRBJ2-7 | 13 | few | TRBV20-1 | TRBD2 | TGCAGTGCTAAGTGGGGACTAGACTACGAGCAGTACTTC | CSAKWGLDYEQYF
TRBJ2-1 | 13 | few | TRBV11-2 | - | TGTGCCAGCAGCTCCGGGGGCCCCACCGAGCAGTTCTTC | CASSSGGPTEQFF
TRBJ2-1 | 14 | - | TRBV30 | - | TGTGCCTGGAGTAGGACGGGGCCCTACAATGAGCAGTTCTTC | CAWSRTGPYNEQFF
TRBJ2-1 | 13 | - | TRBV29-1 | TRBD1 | TGCAGCGGAGATCCTCAGACAGGGGGCATACAGTTCTTC | CSGDPQTGGIQFF
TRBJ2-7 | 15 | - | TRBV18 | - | TGTGCCAGCTCACCGACCACTGCCTCGGCCTACGAGCAGTACTTC | CASSPTTASAYEQYF
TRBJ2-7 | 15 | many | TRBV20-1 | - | TGCAGTGCACCGGCCCGTCAGGGGAGCTCCTACGAGCAGTACTTC | CSAPARQGSSYEQYF
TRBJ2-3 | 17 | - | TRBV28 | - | TGTGCCAGCAGTTTAGCCCCCCCGGGGGCTAGCACAGATACGCAGTATTTT | CASSLAPPGASTDTQYF